This T cell receptor beta chain was captured in a study of blood T cell repertoires in COVID-19. Whole-study context: Both acute and convalescent COVID-19 samples were obtained from the United States, Italy and Spain. Sources were T cells, B-cell-depleted T cells, or PBMCs; the material itself was cDNA or gDNA.

TCRdb's table, derived via immunoSEQ multiplex PCR, lists solely in-frame clones and lacks some. The sample includes under 200,000 clones, 65% to 90% of them seen just once. This clone appeared once. This CDR3 contains 19 residues. The germline CDR1 and CDR2 sequences are SGHNT and YENEEA. Losses at the gene ends were 1 base for V and 4 bases for J; bases not matched to a gene: 16. Recruits, aged roughly 18 to 100 years, lived in under 25 US areas. Participants had their cohort set by participant-reported clinical history. This TCR derives from a woman aged 55-70 years with acute COVID-19. Input material: PBMCs or T cells enriched from blood (not recorded which). The chain has TRBV11-3 and TRBJ2-1; 7 bases agree with TRBD2. The CDR3 here is CASSLAGGSKSGKYNEQFF. The CDR3 DNA sequence: TGTGCCAGCAGCTTAGCTGGGGGGTCGAAGAGCGGGAAGTACAATGAGCAGTTCTTC.